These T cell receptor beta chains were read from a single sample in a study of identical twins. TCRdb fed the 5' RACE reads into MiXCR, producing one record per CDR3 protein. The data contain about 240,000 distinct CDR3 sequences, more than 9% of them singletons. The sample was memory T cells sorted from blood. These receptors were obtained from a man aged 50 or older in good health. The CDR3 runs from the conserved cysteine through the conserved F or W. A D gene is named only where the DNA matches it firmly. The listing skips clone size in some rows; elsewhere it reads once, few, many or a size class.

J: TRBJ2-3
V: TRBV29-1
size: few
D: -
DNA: TGCAGCGTTGACCAGGGATACCTGGTGGAGGGTACGCAGTATTTT
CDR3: CSVDQGYLVEGTQYF

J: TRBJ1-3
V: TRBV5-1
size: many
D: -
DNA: TGCGCCAGCAGCTTGTCGGGGTCTTCTGGAAACACCATATATTTT
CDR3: CASSLSGSSGNTIYF

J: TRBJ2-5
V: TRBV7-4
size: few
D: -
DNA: TGTGCCAGCAGCCCTACTCCTTCACGACTCTGTGAGGGGGAGACCCAGTACTTC
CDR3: CASSPTPSRLCEGETQYF

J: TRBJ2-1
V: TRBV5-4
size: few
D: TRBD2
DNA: TGTGCCAGCAACAAGCGGGAGGGGCACAATGAGCAGTTCTTC
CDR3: CASNKREGHNEQFF

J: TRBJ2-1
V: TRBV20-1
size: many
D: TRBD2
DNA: TGCAGTGCTAGGGAGGGTAGCGGGGGGGACAATGAGCAGTTCTTC
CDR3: CSAREGSGGDNEQFF

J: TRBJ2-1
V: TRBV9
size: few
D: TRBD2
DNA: TGTGCCAGCAGCCCCCTGAGGGAGGGTGGAAATGAGCAGTTCTTC
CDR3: CASSPLREGGNEQFF

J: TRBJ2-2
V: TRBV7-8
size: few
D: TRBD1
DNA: TGTGCCAGCAGCATCACAGGGGCGCATACCGGGGAGCTGTTTTTT
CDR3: CASSITGAHTGELFF

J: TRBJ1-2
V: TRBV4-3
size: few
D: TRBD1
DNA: TGCGCCAGCAGCCGGGACAGGGCCGGGAACTATGGCTACACCTTC
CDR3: CASSRDRAGNYGYTF

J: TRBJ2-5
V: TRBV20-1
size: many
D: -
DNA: TGCAGTGCTAGAGATCTAGCTCTGAATCTAGAGACCCAGTACTTC
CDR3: CSARDLALNLETQYF

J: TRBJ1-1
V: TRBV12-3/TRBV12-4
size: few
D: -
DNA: TGTGCCAGCAGTTTATCGGGGGCCGAGGTCGCTTTCTTT
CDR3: CASSLSGAEVAFF

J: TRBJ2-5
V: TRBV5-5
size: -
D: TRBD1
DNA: TGTGCCAGCAGCTTCTATTTAGGACAGGGGGCCCCTGAGACCCAGTACTTC
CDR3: CASSFYLGQGAPETQYF

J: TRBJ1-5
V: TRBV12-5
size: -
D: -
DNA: TGTGCTAGTGACCCCCAGCGACTGCGGCCCCAGCATTTT
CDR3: CASDPQRLRPQHF

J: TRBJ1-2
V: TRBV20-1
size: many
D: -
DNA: TGCAGTGCCCGTCCCCAGGGAAATGGCTACACCTTC
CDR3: CSARPQGNGYTF

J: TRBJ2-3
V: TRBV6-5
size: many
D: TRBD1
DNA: TGTGCCAGCAGTTACCCCCAAGGGGGCAGGACAGATACGCAGTATTTT
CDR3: CASSYPQGGRTDTQYF

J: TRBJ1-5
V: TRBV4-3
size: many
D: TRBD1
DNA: TGCGCCAGCAGCCAAGATTACAACAGGGGACAGCCCCAGCATTTT
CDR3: CASSQDYNRGQPQHF

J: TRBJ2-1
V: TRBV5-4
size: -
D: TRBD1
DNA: TGTGCCAGCAGCTCTGGACAGGGGGAGGAGTTGGAGCAGTTCTTC
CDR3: CASSSGQGEELEQFF

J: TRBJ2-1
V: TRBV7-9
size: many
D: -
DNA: TGTGCCAGCAGCTCATTAGGGGTCGGGCAGGAGCAGTTCTTC
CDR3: CASSSLGVGQEQFF

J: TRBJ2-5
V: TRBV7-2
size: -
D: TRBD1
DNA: TGTGCCAGCAGCTCGGGACAGGGTAATTTTGAGACCCAGTACTTC
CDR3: CASSSGQGNFETQYF

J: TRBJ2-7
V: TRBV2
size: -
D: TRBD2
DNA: TGTGCCAGCAGTGCACTAGCGGGGAGGGAGCAGTACTTC
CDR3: CASSALAGREQYF

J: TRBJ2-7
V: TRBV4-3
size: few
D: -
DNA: TGCGCCAGCAGCCAAGTATTCCTAGGATCCTACGAGCAGTACTTC
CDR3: CASSQVFLGSYEQYF

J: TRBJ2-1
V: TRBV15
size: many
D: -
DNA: TGTGCCACCAGCAGAGATAATCAACGGGAGCAGTTCTTC
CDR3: CATSRDNQREQFF

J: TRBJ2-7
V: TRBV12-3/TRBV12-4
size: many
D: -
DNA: TGTGCCAGCAGTAGACAGGCGGGCTACGAGCAGTACTTC
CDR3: CASSRQAGYEQYF

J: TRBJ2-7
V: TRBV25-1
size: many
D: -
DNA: TGTGCCAGCAGTCCGAACCCCGGCAGGGCTGGCGAGCAGTACTTC
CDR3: CASSPNPGRAGEQYF

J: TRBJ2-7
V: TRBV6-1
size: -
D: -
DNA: TGTGCCAGCAGTGAAGTGAATTCCTTCTCCTACGAGCAGTACTTC
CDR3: CASSEVNSFSYEQYF

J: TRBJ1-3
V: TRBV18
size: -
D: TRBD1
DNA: TGTGCCAGCTCAAACCGATGGGACAGTTACTCTGGAAACACCATATATTTT
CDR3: CASSNRWDSYSGNTIYF

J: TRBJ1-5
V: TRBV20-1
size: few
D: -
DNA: TGCAGTGCTAGAGGAGGAGCAGAAGTTAGCAATCAGCCCCAGCATTTT
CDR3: CSARGGAEVSNQPQHF

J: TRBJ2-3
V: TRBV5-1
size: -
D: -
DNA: TGCGCCAGCAGCTCCGATCGCCATACGCAGTATTTT
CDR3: CASSSDRHTQYF

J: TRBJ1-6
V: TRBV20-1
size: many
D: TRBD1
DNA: TGCAGTGCTCCTTGGACAGGGCTGGCCCTCCACTTT
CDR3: CSAPWTGLALHF